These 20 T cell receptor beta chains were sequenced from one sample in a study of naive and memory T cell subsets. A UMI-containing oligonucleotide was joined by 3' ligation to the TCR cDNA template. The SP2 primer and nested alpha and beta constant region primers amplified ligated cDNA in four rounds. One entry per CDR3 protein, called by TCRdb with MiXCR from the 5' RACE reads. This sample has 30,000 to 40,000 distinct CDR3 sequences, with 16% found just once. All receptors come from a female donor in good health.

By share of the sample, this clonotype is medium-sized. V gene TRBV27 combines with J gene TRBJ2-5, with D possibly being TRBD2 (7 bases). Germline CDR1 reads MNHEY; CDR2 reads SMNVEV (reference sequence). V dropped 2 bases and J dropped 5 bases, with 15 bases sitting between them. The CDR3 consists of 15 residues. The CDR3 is CASSLGGGYGETQYF. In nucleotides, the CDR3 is TGTGCCAGCAGTTTAGGCGGGGGCTACGGGGAGACCCAGTACTTC.

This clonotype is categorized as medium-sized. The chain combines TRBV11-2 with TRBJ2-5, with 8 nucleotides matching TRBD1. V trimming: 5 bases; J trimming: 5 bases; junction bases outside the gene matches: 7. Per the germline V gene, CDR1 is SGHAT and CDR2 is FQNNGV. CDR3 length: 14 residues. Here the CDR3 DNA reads TGTGCCAGCAGCACCGGACAGGGTGCTGAGACCCAGTACTTC. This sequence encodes CASSTGQGAETQYF.

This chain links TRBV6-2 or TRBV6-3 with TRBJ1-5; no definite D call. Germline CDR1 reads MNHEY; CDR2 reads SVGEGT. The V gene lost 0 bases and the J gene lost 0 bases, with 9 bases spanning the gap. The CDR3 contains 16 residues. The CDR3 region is CASSYSSINSNQPQHF. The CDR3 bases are TGTGCCAGCAGTTACTCGTCCATCAATAGCAATCAGCCCCAGCATTTT.

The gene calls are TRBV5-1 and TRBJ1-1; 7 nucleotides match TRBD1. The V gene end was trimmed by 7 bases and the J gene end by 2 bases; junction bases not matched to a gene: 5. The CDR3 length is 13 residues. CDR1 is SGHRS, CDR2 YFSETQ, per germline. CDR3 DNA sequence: TGCGCCAGCGGATGGACAGGTAACACTGAAGCTTTCTTT. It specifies CASGWTGNTEAFF.

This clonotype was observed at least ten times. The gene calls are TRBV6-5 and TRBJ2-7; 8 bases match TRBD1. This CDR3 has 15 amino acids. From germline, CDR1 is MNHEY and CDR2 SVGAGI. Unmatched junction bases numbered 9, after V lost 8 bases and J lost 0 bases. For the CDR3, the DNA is TGTGCCAGCGGAAGAGGGACAGGCATCTCCTACGAGCAGTACTTC. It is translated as CASGRGTGISYEQYF.

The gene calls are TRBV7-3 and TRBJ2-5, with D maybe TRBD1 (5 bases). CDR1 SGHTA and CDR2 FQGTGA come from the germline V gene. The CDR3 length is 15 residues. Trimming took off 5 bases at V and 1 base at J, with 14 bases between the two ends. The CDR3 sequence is CASSPLPTGQETQYF. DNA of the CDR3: TGTGCCAGCAGCCCCCTGCCCACAGGCCAAGAGACCCAGTACTTC.

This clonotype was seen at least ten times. CDR3 amino acids: CSVGGLNEQFF. The CDR3 nucleotides are TGCAGCGTGGGAGGTCTCAATGAGCAGTTCTTC. The chain joins TRBV29-1 to TRBJ2-1; tentatively, D is TRBD2 (6 bases). Germline values: CDR1 SQVTM, CDR2 ANQGSEA. The ends were cut back, 6 bases at V and 6 bases at J, with 9 bases in the middle. The CDR3 totals 11 residues.

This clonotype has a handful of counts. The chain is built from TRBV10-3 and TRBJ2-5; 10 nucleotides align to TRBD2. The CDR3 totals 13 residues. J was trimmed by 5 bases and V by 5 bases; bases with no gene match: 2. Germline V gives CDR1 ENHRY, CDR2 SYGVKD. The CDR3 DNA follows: TGTGCCATCAGTAGCGGGGGGGTGGAGACCCAGTACTTC. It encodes CAISSGGVETQYF.

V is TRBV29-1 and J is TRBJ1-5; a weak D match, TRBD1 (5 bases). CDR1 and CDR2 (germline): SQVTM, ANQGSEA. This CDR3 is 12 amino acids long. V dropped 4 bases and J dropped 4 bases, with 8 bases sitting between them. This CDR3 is CSVAGSNQPQHF. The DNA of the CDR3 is TGCAGCGTTGCAGGGTCGAATCAGCCCCAGCATTTT.

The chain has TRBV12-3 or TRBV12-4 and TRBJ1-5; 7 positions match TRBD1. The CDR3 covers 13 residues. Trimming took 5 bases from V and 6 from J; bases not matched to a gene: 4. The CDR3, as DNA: TGTGCCAGCAGTAGACGGGACAGTCAGCCCCAGCATTTT. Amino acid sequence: CASSRRDSQPQHF.

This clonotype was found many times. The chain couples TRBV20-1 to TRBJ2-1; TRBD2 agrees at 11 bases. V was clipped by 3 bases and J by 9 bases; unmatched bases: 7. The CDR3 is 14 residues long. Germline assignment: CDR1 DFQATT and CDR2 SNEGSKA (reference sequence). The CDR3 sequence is CSARARLAGFEQFF. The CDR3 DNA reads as TGCAGTGCTAGGGCCCGACTAGCGGGGTTTGAGCAGTTCTTC.

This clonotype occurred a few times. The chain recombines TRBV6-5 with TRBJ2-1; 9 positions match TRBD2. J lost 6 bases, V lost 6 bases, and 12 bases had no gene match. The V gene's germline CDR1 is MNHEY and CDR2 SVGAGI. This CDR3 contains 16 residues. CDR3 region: CASSLDGAGGTNEQFF. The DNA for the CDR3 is TGTGCCAGCAGCCTCGATGGAGCGGGGGGCACCAATGAGCAGTTCTTC.

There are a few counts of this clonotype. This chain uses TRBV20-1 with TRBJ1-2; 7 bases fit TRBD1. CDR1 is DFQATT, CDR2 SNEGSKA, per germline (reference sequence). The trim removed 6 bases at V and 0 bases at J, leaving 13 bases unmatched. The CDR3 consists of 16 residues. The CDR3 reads CSAPLSGQATNYGYTF. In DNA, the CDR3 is TGCAGTGCCCCTTTAAGCGGACAGGCTACTAACTATGGCTACACCTTC.

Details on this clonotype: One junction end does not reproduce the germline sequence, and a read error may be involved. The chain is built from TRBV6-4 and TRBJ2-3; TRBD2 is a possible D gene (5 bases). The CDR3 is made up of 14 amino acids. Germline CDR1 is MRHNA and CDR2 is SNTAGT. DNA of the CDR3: TGTGTCAGCAGTGAAACCGGGGGCACAGATACGCAGTATTTT. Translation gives CVSSETGGTDTQYF.

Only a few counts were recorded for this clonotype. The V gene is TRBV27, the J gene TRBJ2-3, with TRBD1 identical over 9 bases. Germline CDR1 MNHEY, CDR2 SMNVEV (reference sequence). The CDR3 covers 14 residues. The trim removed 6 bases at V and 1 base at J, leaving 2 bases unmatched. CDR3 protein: CASRRQGGTDTQYF. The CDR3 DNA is TGTGCCAGCAGAAGACAGGGGGGCACAGATACGCAGTATTTT.

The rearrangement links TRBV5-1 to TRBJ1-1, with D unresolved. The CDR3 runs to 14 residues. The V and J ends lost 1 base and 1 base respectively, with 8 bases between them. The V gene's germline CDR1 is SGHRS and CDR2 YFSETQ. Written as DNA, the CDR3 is TGCGCCAGCAGCTTGAGTGGAGCGAACACTGAAGCTTTCTTT. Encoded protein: CASSLSGANTEAFF. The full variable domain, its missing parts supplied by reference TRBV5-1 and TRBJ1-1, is KAGVTQTPRYLIKTRGQQVTLSCSPISGHRSVSWYQQTPGQGLQFLFEYFSETQRNKGNFPGRFSGRQFSNSRSEMNVSTLELGDSALYLCASSLSGANTEAFFGQGTRLTVV.

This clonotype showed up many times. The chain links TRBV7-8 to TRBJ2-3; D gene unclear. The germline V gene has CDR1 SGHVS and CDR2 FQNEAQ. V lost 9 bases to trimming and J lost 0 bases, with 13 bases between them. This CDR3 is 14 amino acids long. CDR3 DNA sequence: TGTGCCAGTACCAAAGAAACAAGCACAGATACGCAGTATTTT. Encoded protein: CASTKETSTDTQYF.

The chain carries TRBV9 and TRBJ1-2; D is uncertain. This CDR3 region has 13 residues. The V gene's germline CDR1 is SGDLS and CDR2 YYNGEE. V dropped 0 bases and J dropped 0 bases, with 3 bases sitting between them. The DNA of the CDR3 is TGTGCCAGCAGCGTAGACCCTAACTATGGCTACACCTTC. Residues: CASSVDPNYGYTF. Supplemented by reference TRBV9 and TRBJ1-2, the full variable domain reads DSGVTQTPKHLITATGQRVTLRCSPRSGDLSVYWYQQSLDQGLQFLIQYYNGEERAKGNILERFSAQQFPDLHSELNLSSLELGDSALYFCASSVDPNYGYTFGSGTRLTVV.

CDR3 in amino acids: CASRPRNTDTQYF. In nucleotides, the CDR3 is TGTGCCAGCAGGCCGAGAAACACAGATACGCAGTATTTT. The chain joins TRBV11-1 to TRBJ2-3; D uncertain. In germline, CDR1 is SGHAT, CDR2 FQDESV (reference sequence). V was pared by 6 bases and J by 2 bases, with 9 bases between. CDR3 length: 13 amino acids.

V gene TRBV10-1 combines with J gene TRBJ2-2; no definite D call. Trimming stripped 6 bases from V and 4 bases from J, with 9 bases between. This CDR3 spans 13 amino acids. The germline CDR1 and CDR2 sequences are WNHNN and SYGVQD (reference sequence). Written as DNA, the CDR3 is TGCGCCAGCAGGGAAAAGCTCACCGGGGAGCTGTTTTTT. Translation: CASREKLTGELFF.